The entry that follows covers one TCR beta chain sequence. The sample contains more than one DNA sequence encoding this CDR3. The data originate from a study of blood T cell repertoires in COVID-19. The germline gives CDR1 SNHLY, CDR2 FYNNEI. The CDR3 contains 11 residues. Trimming stripped 3 bases from V and 8 bases from J, with 7 bases between. The protocol was immunoSEQ multiplex PCR, while the TCRdb copy is restricted to in-frame clones and leaves out a portion. The table includes 220,000 or so clones, roughly 84% detected once. The chain uses TRBV2 and TRBJ1-2, with D possibly TRBD1 on 5 matching bases. Source material: PBMCs or T cells enriched from blood (not recorded which). The TCR was taken from a woman in her 40s who had recovered from COVID-19. The CDR3 nucleotides read TGTGCCAGCAGTGAGCGGGGCGGCTACACCTTC. Its protein is CASSERGGYTF.